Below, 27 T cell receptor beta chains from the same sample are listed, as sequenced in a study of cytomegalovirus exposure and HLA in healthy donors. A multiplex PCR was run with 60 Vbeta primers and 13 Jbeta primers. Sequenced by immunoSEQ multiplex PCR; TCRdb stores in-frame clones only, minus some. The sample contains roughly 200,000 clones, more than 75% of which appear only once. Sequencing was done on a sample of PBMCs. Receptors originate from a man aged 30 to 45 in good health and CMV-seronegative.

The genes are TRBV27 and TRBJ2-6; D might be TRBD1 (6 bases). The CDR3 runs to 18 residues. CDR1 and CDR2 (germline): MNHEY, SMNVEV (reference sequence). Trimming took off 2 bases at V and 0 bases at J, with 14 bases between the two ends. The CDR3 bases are TGTGCCAGCAGTTTAAGAGGGACACCGATCTCTGGGGCCAACGTCCTGACTTTC. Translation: CASSLRGTPISGANVLTF.

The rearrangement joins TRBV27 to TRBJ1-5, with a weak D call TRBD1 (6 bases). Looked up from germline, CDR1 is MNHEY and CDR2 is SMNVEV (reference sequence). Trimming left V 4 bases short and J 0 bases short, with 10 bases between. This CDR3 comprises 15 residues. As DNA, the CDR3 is TGTGCCAGCAGTTCCCAGGGGTATAGCAATCAGCCCCAGCATTTT. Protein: CASSSQGYSNQPQHF.

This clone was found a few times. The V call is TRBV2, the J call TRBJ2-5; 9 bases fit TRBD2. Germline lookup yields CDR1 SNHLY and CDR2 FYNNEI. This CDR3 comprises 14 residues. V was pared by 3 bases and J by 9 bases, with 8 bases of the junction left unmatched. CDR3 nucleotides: TGTGCCAGCAGTGAGGGGAGCGGGGGGACGGCCCAGTACTTC. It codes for CASSEGSGGTAQYF. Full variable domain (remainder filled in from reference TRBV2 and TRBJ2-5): EPEVTQTPSHQVTQMGQEVILRCVPISNHLYFYWYRQILGQKVEFLVSFYNNEISEKSEIFDDQFSVERPDGSNFTLKIRSTKLEDSAMYFCASSEGSGGTAQYFGPGTRLLVL.

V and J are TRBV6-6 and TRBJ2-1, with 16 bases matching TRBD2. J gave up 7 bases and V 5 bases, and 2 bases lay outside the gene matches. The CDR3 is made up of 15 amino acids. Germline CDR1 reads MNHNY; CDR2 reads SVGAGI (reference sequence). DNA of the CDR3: TGTGCCAGCAGTGGGACTAGCGGGGGGGGAAATGAGCAGTTCTTC. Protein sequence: CASSGTSGGGNEQFF.

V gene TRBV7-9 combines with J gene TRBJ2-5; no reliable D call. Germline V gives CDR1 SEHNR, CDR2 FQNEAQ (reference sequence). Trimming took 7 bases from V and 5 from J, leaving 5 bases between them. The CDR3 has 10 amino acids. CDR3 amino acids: CASMGETQYF. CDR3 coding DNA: TGTGCCAGCATGGGCGAGACCCAGTACTTC.

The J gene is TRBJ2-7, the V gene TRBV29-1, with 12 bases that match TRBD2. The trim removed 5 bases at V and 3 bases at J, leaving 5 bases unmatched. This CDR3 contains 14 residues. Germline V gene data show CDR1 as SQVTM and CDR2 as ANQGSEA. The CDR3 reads CSVRLAGALYEQYF. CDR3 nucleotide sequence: TGCAGCGTTCGACTAGCGGGGGCACTCTACGAGCAGTACTTC.

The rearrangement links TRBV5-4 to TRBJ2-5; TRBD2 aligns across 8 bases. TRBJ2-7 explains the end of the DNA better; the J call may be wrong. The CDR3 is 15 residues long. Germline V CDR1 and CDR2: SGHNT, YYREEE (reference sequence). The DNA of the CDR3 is TGTGCCAGCAGCTTGGACGGCGGGAGGAGCTACGAGCAGTACTTC. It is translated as CASSLDGGRSYEQYF.

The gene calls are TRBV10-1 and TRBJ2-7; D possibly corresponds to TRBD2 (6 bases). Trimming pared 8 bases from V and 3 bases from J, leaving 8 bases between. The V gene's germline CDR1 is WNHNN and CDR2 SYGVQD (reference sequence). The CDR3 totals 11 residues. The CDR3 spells CASGGIYEQYF. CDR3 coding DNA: TGCGCCAGCGGGGGGATCTACGAGCAGTACTTC.

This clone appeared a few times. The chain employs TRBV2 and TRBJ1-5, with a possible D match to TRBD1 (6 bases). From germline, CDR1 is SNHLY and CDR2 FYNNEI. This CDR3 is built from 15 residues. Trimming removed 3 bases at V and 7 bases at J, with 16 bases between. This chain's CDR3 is CASSENTQGLQPQHF. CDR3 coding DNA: TGTGCCAGCAGTGAGAACACTCAGGGGCTCCAGCCCCAGCATTTT.

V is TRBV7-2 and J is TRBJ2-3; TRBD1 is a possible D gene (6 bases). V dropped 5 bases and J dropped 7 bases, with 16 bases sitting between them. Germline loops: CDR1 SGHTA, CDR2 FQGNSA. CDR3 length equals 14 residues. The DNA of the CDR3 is TGTGCCAGCAGCCCTACAGGGCTCAGGAATACGCAGTATTTT. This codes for CASSPTGLRNTQYF.

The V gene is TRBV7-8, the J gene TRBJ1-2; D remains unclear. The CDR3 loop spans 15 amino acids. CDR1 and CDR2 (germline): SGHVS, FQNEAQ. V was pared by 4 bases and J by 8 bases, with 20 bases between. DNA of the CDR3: TGTGCCAGCAGCTCAAACCCCCCTGGGCAACTCGGCTACACCTTC. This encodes CASSSNPPGQLGYTF. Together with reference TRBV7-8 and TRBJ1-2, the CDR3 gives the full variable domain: GAGVSQSPRYKVAKRGQDVALRCDPISGHVSLFWYQQALGQGPEFLTYFQNEAQLDKSGLPSDRFFAERPEGSVSTLKIQRTQQEDSAVYLCASSSNPPGQLGYTFGSGTRLTVV.

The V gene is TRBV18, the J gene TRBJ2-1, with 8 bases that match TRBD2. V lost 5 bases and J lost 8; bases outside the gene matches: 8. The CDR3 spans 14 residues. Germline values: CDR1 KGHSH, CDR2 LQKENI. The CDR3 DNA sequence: TGTGCCAGCTCAGGACGGGAGGGCCGGGATGAGCAGTTCTTC. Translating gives CASSGREGRDEQFF.

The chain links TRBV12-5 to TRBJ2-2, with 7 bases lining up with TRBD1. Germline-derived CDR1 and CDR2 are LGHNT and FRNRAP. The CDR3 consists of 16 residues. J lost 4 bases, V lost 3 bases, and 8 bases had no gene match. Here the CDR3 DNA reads TGTGCTAGTGGTTTAGACGACAGGGTTCGCACCGGGGAGCTGTTTTTT. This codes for CASGLDDRVRTGELFF.

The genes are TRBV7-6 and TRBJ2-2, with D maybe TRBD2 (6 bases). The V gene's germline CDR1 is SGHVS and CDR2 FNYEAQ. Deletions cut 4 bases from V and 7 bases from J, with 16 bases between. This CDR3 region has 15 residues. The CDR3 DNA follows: TGTGCCAGCAGCTGGGGACCGCGGGGCGGCGGGGAGCTGTTTTTT. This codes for CASSWGPRGGGELFF. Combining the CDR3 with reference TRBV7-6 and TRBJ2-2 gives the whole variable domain GAGVSQSPRYKVTKRGQDVALRCDPISGHVSLYWYRQALGQGPEFLTYFNYEAQQDKSGLPNDRFSAERPEGSISTLTIQRTEQRDSAMYRCASSWGPRGGGELFFGEGSRLTVL.

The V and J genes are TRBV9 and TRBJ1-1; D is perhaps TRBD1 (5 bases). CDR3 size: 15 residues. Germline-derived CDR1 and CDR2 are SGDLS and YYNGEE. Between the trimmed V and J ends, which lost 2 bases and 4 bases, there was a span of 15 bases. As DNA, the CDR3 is TGTGCCAGCAGCGTTGGCAGCGGGGGAACCACTGAAGCTTTCTTT. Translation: CASSVGSGGTTEAFF.

DNA of the CDR3: TGTGCCAGCTCACCGGCGGGACAGCTAAACACTGAAGCTTTCTTT. Translated, it gives CASSPAGQLNTEAFF. V usage is TRBV18 and J usage is TRBJ1-1, with TRBD1 matching 7 bases. CDR3 length: 15 residues. J gave up 2 bases and V 3 bases, and 6 bases lay outside the gene matches. CDR1 is KGHSH, CDR2 LQKENI, per germline.

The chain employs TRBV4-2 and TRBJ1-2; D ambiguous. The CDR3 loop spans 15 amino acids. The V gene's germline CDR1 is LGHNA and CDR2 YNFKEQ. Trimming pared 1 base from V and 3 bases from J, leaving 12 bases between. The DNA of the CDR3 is TGTGCCAGCAGCCAAGTAGTCGTCCTGGACTATGGCTACACCTTC. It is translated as CASSQVVVLDYGYTF.

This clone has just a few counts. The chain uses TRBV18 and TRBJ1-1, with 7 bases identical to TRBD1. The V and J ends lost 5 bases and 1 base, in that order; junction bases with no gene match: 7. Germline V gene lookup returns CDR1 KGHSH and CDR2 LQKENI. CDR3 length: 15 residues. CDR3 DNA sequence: TGTGCCAGCTCAGAGCGACAGGGCAGGAACACTGAAGCTTTCTTT. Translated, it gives CASSERQGRNTEAFF.

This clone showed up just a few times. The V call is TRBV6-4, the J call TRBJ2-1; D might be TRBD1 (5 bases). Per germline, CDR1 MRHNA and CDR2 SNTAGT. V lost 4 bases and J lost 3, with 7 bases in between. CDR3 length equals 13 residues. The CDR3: CASSADSYNEQFF. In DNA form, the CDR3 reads TGTGCCAGCAGTGCAGACAGCTACAATGAGCAGTTCTTC.

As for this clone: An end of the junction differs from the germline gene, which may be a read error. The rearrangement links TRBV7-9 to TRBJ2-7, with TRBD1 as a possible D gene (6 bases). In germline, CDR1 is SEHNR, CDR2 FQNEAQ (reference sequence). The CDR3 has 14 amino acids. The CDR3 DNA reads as TGTTCCAGCAGTCGAACAGGGCTAGGGTCGGAGCAGTACTTC. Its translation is CSSSRTGLGSEQYF.

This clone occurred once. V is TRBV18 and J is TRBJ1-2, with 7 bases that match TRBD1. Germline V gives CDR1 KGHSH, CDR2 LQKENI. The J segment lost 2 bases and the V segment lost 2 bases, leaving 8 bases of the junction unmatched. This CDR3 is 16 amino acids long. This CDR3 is CASSPNRGRMNYGYTF. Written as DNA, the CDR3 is TGTGCCAGCTCACCAAACAGGGGTAGGATGAACTATGGCTACACCTTC.

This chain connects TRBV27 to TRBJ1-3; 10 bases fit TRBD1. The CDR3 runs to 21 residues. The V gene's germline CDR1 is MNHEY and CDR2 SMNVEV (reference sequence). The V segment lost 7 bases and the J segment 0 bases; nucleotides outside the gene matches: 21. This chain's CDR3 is CASTPPPGQGPTRDSGNTIYF. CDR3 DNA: TGTGCCAGCACCCCCCCACCGGGACAGGGGCCTACGAGGGACTCTGGAAACACCATATATTTT.

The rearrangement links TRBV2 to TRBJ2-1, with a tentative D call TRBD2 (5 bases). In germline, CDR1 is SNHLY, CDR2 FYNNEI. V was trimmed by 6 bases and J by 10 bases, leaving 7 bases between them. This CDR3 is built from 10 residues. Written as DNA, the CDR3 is TGTGCCAGCAGACTAGTGGAGCAGTTCTTC. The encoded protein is CASRLVEQFF.

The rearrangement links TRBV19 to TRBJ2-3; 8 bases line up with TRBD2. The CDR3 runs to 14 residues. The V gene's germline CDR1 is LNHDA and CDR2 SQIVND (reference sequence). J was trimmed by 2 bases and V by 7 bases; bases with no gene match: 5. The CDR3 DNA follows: TGTGCCAGTAAAGGAGCGGGGGTCACAGATACGCAGTATTTT. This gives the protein CASKGAGVTDTQYF.

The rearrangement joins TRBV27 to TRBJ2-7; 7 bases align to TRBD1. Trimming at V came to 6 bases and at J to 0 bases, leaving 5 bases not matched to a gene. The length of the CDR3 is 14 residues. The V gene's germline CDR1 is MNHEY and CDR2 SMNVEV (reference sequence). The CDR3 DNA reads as TGTGCCAGCAGCTACAGACAGGGCTCCTACGAGCAGTACTTC. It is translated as CASSYRQGSYEQYF.

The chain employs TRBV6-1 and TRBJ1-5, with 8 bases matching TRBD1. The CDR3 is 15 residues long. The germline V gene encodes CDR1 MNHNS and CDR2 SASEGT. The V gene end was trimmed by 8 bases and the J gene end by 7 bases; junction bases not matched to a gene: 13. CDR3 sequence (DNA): TGTGCCAGCGTTGTCGACAGGGGAGGGAGGCAGCCCCAGCATTTT. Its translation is CASVVDRGGRQPQHF.

The CDR3 DNA reads TGTGCCAGCAGCCCAGGGTTGTCGGGAAACACCATATATTTT. Translating it yields CASSPGLSGNTIYF. This sequence joins TRBV7-8 and TRBJ1-3, with D maybe TRBD1 (5 bases). Trimming took 5 bases from V and 4 from J, leaving 12 bases between them. The CDR3 runs to 14 residues. Germline CDR1 and CDR2: SGHVS and FQNEAQ.